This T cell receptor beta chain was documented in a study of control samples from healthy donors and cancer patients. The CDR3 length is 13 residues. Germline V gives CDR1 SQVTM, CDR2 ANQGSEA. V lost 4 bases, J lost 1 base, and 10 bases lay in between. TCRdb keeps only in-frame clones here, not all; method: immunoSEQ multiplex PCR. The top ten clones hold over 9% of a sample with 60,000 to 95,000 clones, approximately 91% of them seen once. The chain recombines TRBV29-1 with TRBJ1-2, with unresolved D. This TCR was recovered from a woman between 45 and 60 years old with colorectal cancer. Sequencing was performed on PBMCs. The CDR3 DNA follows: TGCAGCGTTGTTCCAGCAATTAACTATGGCTACACCTTC. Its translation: CSVVPAINYGYTF.